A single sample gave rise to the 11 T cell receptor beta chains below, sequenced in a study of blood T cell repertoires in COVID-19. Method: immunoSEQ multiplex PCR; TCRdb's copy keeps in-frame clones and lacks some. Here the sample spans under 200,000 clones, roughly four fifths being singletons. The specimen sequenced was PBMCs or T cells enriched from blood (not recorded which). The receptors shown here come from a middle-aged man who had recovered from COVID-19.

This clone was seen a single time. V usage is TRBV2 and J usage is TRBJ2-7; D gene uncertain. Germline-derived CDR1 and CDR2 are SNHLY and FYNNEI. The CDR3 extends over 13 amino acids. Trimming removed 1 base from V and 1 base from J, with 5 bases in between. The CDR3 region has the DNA TGTGCCAGCAGTGAAGTCTTTTCCTACGAGCAGTACTTC. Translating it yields CASSEVFSYEQYF.

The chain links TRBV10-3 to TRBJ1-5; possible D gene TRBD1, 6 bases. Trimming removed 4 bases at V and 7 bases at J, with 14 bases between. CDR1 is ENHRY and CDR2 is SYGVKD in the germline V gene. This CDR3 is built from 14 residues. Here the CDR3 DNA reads TGTGCCATCAGTGGGGAGGGGGGGGCACAGCCCCAGCATTTT. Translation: CAISGEGGAQPQHF.

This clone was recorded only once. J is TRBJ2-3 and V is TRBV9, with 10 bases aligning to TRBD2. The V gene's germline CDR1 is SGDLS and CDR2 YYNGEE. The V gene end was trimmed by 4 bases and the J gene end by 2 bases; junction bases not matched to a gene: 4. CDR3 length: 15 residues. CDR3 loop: CASSNSGGTTDTQYF. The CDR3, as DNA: TGTGCCAGCAGCAATAGCGGGGGGACCACAGATACGCAGTATTTT.

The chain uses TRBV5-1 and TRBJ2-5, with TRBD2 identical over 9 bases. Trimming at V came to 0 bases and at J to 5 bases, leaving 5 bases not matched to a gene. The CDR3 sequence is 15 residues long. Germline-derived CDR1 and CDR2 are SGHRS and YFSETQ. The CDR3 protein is CASSLERGATETQYF. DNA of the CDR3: TGCGCCAGCAGCTTGGAGCGGGGGGCAACTGAGACCCAGTACTTC.

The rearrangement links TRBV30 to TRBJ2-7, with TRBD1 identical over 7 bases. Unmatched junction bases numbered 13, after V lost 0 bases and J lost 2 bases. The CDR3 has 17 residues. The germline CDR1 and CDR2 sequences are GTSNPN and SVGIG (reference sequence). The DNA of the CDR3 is TGTGCCTGGAGTGTCGACGGGTTGGGACAGTTTCCCTACGAGCAGTACTTC. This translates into CAWSVDGLGQFPYEQYF.

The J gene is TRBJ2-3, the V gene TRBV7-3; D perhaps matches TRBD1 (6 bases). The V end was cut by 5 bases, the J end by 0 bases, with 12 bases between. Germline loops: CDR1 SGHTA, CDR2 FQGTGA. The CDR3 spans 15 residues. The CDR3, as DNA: TGTGCCAGCAGCCGCAGGGGCGGTAGCACAGATACGCAGTATTTT. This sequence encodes CASSRRGGSTDTQYF.

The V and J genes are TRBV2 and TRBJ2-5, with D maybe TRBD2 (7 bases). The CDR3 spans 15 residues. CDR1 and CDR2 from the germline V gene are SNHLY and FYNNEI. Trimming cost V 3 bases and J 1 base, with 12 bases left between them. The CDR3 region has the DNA TGTGCCAGCAGTGATTTGGGGGGGGCCCAAGAGACCCAGTACTTC. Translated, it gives CASSDLGGAQETQYF.

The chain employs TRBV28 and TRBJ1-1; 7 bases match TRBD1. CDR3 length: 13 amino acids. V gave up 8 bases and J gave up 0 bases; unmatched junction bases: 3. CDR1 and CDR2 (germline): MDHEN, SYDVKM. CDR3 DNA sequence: TGTGCCAGCTGGGACAGCTTGAACACTGAAGCTTTCTTT. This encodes CASWDSLNTEAFF.

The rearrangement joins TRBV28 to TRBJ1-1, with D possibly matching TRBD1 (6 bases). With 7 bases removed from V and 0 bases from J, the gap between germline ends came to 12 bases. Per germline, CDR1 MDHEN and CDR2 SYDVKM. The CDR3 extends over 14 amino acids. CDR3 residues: CASNGQPLNTEAFF. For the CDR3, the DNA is TGTGCCAGCAACGGACAGCCCTTGAACACTGAAGCTTTCTTT.

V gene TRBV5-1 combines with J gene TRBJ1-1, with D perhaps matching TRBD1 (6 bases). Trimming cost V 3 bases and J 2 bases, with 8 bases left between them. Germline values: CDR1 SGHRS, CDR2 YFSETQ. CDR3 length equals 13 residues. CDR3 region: CASSWGQNTEAFF. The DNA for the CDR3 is TGCGCCAGCAGCTGGGGACAAAACACTGAAGCTTTCTTT.

CDR3 region: CASSQVAGGRYEQYF. The DNA of the CDR3 is TGTGCCAGCAGCCAAGTCGCGGGCGGCCGCTACGAGCAGTACTTC. This rearrangement joins TRBV14 to TRBJ2-7, with D maybe TRBD2 (5 bases). This CDR3 is built from 15 residues. The germline V gene has CDR1 SGHDN and CDR2 FVKESK. Trimming took off 1 base at V and 3 bases at J, with 13 bases between the two ends.